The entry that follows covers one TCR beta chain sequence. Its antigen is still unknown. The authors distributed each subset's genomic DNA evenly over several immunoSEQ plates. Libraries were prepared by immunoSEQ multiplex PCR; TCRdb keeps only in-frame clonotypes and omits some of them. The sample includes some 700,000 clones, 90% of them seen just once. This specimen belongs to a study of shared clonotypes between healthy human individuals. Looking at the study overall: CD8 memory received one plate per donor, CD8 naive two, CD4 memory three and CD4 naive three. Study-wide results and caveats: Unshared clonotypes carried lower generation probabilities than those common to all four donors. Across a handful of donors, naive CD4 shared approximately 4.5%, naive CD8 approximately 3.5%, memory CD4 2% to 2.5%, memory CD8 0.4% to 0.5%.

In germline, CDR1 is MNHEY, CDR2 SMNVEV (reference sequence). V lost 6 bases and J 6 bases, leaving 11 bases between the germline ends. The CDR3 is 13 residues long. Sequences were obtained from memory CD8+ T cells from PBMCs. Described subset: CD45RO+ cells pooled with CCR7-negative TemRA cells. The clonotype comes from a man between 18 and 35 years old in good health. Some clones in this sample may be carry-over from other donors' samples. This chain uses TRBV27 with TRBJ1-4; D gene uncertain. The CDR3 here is CASRANGHEKLFF. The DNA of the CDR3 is TGTGCCAGCAGAGCAAATGGCCATGAAAAACTGTTTTTT.